The 20 T cell receptor beta chains presented below share a single source sample, sequenced in a study of tissue T cells after allogeneic stem cell transplantation. TCRdb keeps only in-frame clones here, not all; method: immunoSEQ multiplex PCR. This table has about 42,000 clones, roughly 92% appearing once. The sequencing used blood, collected before transplantation. The receptor set was obtained from a woman aged 35 to 75 who later had graft-versus-host disease after an allogeneic stem cell transplant.

The chain combines TRBV19 with TRBJ2-7; D is ambiguous. Trimming took 5 bases from V and 6 from J, leaving 17 bases between them. CDR3 length: 14 residues. From germline, CDR1 is LNHDA and CDR2 SQIVND (reference sequence). CDR3: CASSLGRTSGEQYF. The CDR3 DNA reads as TGTGCCAGTAGTCTCGGACGGACCTCCGGCGAGCAGTACTTC.

This CDR3 reads CASSAWGQGAGGYTF. The CDR3 bases are TGTGCCAGCAGCGCGTGGGGACAGGGGGCGGGAGGCTACACCTTC. The V and J genes are TRBV9 and TRBJ1-2; 12 nucleotides agree with TRBD1. The CDR3 is 15 residues long. The germline V gene has CDR1 SGDLS and CDR2 YYNGEE. V shed 3 bases, J shed 8 bases, and the junction held 8 bases outside the gene matches.

The rearrangement links TRBV7-2 to TRBJ1-3; no firm D call. The CDR3 spans 14 residues. The V and J ends lost 4 bases and 2 bases respectively, with 9 bases between them. Germline CDR1 is SGHTA and CDR2 is FQGNSA. CDR3 sequence reads: CASSSDSAGNTIYF. The CDR3 nucleotides read TGTGCCAGCAGCTCGGACTCTGCTGGAAACACCATATATTTT. Looking up the rest from reference TRBV7-2 and TRBJ1-3 gives the full variable domain: GAGVSQSPSNKVTEKGKDVELRCDPISGHTALYWYRQSLGQGLEFLIYFQGNSAPDKSGLPSDRFSAERTGGSVSTLTIQRTQQEDSAVYLCASSSDSAGNTIYFGEGSWLTVV.

The CDR3 loop is CASSLEQAYGYTF. The CDR3, as DNA: TGTGCCAGCAGCTTGGAGCAGGCCTATGGCTACACCTTC. This sequence joins TRBV5-6 and TRBJ1-2; D not certain. The CDR3 totals 13 residues. V gave up 0 bases and J gave up 4 bases, with 7 bases separating them. The germline V gene encodes CDR1 SGHDT and CDR2 YYEEEE.

The chain employs TRBV12-3 or TRBV12-4 and TRBJ2-3; D not resolved. V shed 7 bases and J shed 7 bases, with 9 bases lying between them. CDR3 length: 11 residues. In DNA form, the CDR3 reads TGTGCCAGCAAGTACGATCATACGCAGTATTTT. Translating gives CASKYDHTQYF.

CDR3 protein: CASSLWVGPKETQYF. The DNA for the CDR3 is TGTGCCAGCAGTTTATGGGTGGGACCCAAAGAGACCCAGTACTTC. This rearrangement joins TRBV27 to TRBJ2-5, with D perhaps TRBD1 or TRBD2 (5 bases each). Between the trimmed V and J ends, which lost 1 base and 3 bases, there was a span of 12 bases. Per germline, CDR1 MNHEY and CDR2 SMNVEV (reference sequence). The CDR3 totals 15 residues.

Only one count was recorded for this clone. CDR3 protein: CASSLLGQQETQYF. DNA for the CDR3: TGCGCCAGCAGCTTGCTGGGACAACAAGAGACCCAGTACTTC. The J gene is TRBJ2-5, the V gene TRBV5-1; D is possibly TRBD1 (6 bases). Germline CDR1 reads SGHRS; CDR2 reads YFSETQ. V was pared by 1 base and J by 2 bases, with 9 bases between. The CDR3 is 14 amino acids.

J is TRBJ2-1 and V is TRBV27, with D possibly TRBD2 on 6 matching bases. Trimming pared 4 bases from V and 4 bases from J, leaving 14 bases between. CDR1 and CDR2 from the germline V gene are MNHEY and SMNVEV (reference sequence). The CDR3 runs 15 residues. The DNA for the CDR3 is TGTGCCAGCAGTTGGGCGGGACGGGGGTACAATGAGCAGTTCTTC. Translating it yields CASSWAGRGYNEQFF.

V and J are TRBV28 and TRBJ1-3; D gene ambiguous. Germline CDR1 is MDHEN and CDR2 is SYDVKM. This CDR3 contains 12 residues. V dropped 8 bases and J dropped 4 bases, with 9 bases sitting between them. CDR3 protein: CASRIAGNTIYF. CDR3 coding DNA: TGTGCCAGCCGTATTGCAGGAAACACCATATATTTT. Together with reference TRBV28 and TRBJ1-3, the CDR3 gives the full variable domain: DVKVTQSSRYLVKRTGEKVFLECVQDMDHENMFWYRQDPGLGLRLIYFSYDVKMKEKGDIPEGYSVSREKKERFSLILESASTNQTSMYLCASRIAGNTIYFGEGSWLTVV.

V usage is TRBV6-5 and J usage is TRBJ1-5, with D unresolved. From germline, CDR1 is MNHEY and CDR2 SVGAGI. The CDR3 covers 12 residues. With 11 bases removed from V and 7 bases from J, the gap between germline ends came to 15 bases. This CDR3 reads CAARDWGQPQHF. CDR3 nucleotides: TGTGCCGCCCGGGATTGGGGACAGCCCCAGCATTTT.

This clone was observed once. This chain uses TRBV10-3 with TRBJ2-1; 10 bases are a match to TRBD1. CDR3 length equals 14 residues. The J segment lost 4 bases and the V segment lost 6 bases, leaving 3 bases of the junction unmatched. Germline loops: CDR1 ENHRY, CDR2 SYGVKD. CDR3 bases: TGTGCCATCAGCCCGGGACAGGGGTACAATGAGCAGTTCTTC. Protein sequence: CAISPGQGYNEQFF.

The chain joins TRBV7-8 to TRBJ2-7; 7 bases agree with TRBD1. The V gene end was trimmed by 1 base and the J gene end by 5 bases; junction bases not matched to a gene: 8. Germline loops: CDR1 SGHVS, CDR2 FQNEAQ. CDR3 length: 15 amino acids. The CDR3 DNA reads as TGTGCCAGCAGCTTAGAAAACAGGGGACCTCACGAGCAGTACTTC. Encoded protein: CASSLENRGPHEQYF. Together with reference TRBV7-8 and TRBJ2-7, the CDR3 gives the full variable domain: GAGVSQSPRYKVAKRGQDVALRCDPISGHVSLFWYQQALGQGPEFLTYFQNEAQLDKSGLPSDRFFAERPEGSVSTLKIQRTQQEDSAVYLCASSLENRGPHEQYFGPGTRLTVT.

The chain carries TRBV7-9 and TRBJ1-1, with TRBD1 identical over 8 bases. CDR3 length equals 15 residues. The germline V gene has CDR1 SEHNR and CDR2 FQNEAQ (reference sequence). V shed 5 bases, J shed 1 base, and the junction held 6 bases outside the gene matches. CDR3 nucleotides: TGTGCCAGCAGCGTGACAGGGGCTTGGAACACTGAAGCTTTCTTT. This codes for CASSVTGAWNTEAFF.

CDR3 sequence reads: CASTKDRAASVAFF. CDR3 nucleotides: TGTGCCAGCACCAAGGACAGGGCCGCGTCGGTAGCTTTCTTT. This chain joins TRBV7-9 and TRBJ1-1; 8 bases are a match to TRBD1. Germline assignment: CDR1 SEHNR and CDR2 FQNEAQ (reference sequence). This CDR3 contains 14 residues. V gave up 7 bases and J gave up 10 bases; unmatched junction bases: 14.

The DNA for the CDR3 is TGTGCCACCAGTGATTTCAGGGCAGGGGCCTACGAGCAGTACTTC. Translated, it gives CATSDFRAGAYEQYF. The chain joins TRBV24-1 to TRBJ2-7; weak D call: TRBD1 (6 bases). The CDR3 has 15 amino acids. Germline V gene data show CDR1 as KGHDR and CDR2 as SFDVKD. Trimming took off 1 base at V and 2 bases at J, with 11 bases between the two ends.

The genes are TRBV6-5 and TRBJ1-1; possibly TRBD1 for D (5 bases). The V end was cut by 5 bases, the J end by 11 bases, with 18 bases between. This CDR3 has 13 residues. Germline loops: CDR1 MNHEY, CDR2 SVGAGI. The CDR3 DNA reads TGTGCCAGCAGTCGGGGACTTCGACAGACGGCTTTCTTT. It yields the protein CASSRGLRQTAFF.

This chain links TRBV10-2 with TRBJ2-5, with D perhaps TRBD1 (6 bases). The CDR3 length is 13 residues. The V end was cut by 7 bases, the J end by 1 base, with 10 bases between. Germline V lookup: CDR1 WSHSY, CDR2 SAAADI. The CDR3 DNA follows: TGCGCCAGCAAGACAGGAGTCCAAGAGACCCAGTACTTC. Protein sequence: CASKTGVQETQYF.

The gene calls are TRBV28 and TRBJ1-1; D is unresolved. The CDR3 contains 12 residues. The V end was cut by 3 bases, the J end by 7 bases, with 9 bases between. The V gene's germline CDR1 is MDHEN and CDR2 SYDVKM. The CDR3 nucleotides are TGTGCCAGCAGTTTCCGCACAAATGAAGCTTTCTTT. Translating it yields CASSFRTNEAFF.

V gene TRBV5-1 combines with J gene TRBJ2-3, with 11 bases that match TRBD2. CDR1 SGHRS and CDR2 YFSETQ come from the germline V gene. Germline trimming cut 4 bases from V and 3 bases from J; bases unmatched to any gene: 16. The CDR3 contains 19 residues. For the CDR3, the DNA is TGCGCCAGCAGCCCCGCAATAGCGGGAGGGCCTTGGGGTACAGATACGCAGTATTTT. This translates into CASSPAIAGGPWGTDTQYF.

V is TRBV5-1 and J is TRBJ2-1, with 10 positions matching TRBD2. The CDR3 totals 16 residues. V lost 2 bases to trimming and J lost 9 bases; unmatched junction nucleotides: 11. Germline CDR1 reads SGHRS; CDR2 reads YFSETQ. CDR3 nucleotides: TGCGCCAGCAGCTTCGAAGTGGGACTAGCGAGAACTGAGCAGTTCTTC. Its translation: CASSFEVGLARTEQFF.